This TCR beta chain appears in the sequencing data of a study of blood T cell repertoires in COVID-19. Study as a whole: The cDNA or gDNA used as material had been derived from T cells, B-cell-depleted T cells, or PBMCs.

Authors' methods: Reference gene primer amplification in the assay estimated nucleated cell counts. Some clones are missing from TCRdb's copy, which holds only in-frame ones; the method was immunoSEQ multiplex PCR. V, J and clone size are taken as reported in that table, and D and trimming were inferred from the DNA itself. The table has 50,000 to 80,000 clones, about 93% seen once. Worth noting for this clone: The junction and the germline gene differ at one end; a read error may be behind it.

The TCR was taken from a woman at least 80 years old with active COVID-19. The source material was peripheral blood.

The CDR3: CASSEDSYGQYF. The CDR3 DNA is TGTGCCAGCAGTGAAGACTCCTACGGGCAGTACTTC. This chain connects TRBV2 to TRBJ2-7; D gene unclear. Germline V lookup: CDR1 SNHLY, CDR2 FYNNEI. The CDR3 loop spans 12 amino acids. The full variable domain, completed using reference TRBV2 and TRBJ2-7, is EPEVTQTPSHQVTQMGQEVILRCVPISNHLYFYWYRQILGQKVEFLVSFYNNEISEKSEIFDDQFSVERPDGSNFTLKIRSTKLEDSAMYFCASSEDSYGQYFGPGTRLTVT.